The clone carrying this T cell receptor (beta chain) was observed a few times. The antigen remains undetermined. The data stem from a study of a mutant IDH1 vaccine in newly diagnosed glioma. Turning to the study itself: Vaccine administration was initiated 4-6 weeks following radiotherapy alone, or with temozolomide cycles. Treated patients had a mean age of around 39 years and a sex split that was around 62% male and approximately 40% female.

The sample's time point: week 11, during vaccination. Vaccinated patients received 300 ug of mutant IDH1 20-mer peptide per dose, with topical imiquimod. Each tumor in the donors was a new WHO grade 3 or 4 astrocytoma, IDH1-mutant and ATRX-lost. Assay used: immunoSEQ multiplex PCR; TCRdb lists only in-frame clones, some missing. The sample shows under 150,000 clones, 80% of them seen only once. Points from the study as a whole: Around 93% of patients showed vaccine-induced immune responses across multiple MHC alleles.

The sequencing used PBMCs, collected from a glioma patient whose treatment included an IDH1 peptide vaccine. The sequence was collected from a man aged 40-50 years with glioma.

The CDR3 DNA is TGTGCCAGTACGGCGGACACCTACGAGCAGTACTTC. It specifies CASTADTYEQYF. The chain couples TRBV19 to TRBJ2-7, with D perhaps matching TRBD1 (5 bases). The germline CDR1 and CDR2 sequences are LNHDA and SQIVND (reference sequence). With 7 bases removed from V and 2 bases from J, the gap between germline ends came to 9 bases. The CDR3 runs 12 residues. The complete variable domain, with remaining parts taken from reference TRBV19 and TRBJ2-7, reads DGGITQSPKYLFRKEGQNVTLSCEQNLNHDAMYWYRQDPGQGLRLIYYSQIVNDFQKGDIAEGYSVSREKKESFPLTVTSAQKNPTAFYLCASTADTYEQYFGPGTRLTVT.